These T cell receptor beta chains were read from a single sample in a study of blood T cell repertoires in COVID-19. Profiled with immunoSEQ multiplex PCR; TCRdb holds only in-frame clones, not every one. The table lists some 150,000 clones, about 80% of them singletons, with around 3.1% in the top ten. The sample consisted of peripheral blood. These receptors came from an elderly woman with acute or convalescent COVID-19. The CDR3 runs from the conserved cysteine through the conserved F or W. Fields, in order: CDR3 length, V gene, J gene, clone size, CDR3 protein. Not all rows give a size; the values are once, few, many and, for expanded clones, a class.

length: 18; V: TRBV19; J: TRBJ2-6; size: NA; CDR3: CASSSGGGVISGANVLTF
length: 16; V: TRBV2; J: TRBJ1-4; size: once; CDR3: CASRGGTVGLDEKLFF
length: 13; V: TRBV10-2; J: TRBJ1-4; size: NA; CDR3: CASRDSRREKLFF
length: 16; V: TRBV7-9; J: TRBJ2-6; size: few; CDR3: CASSLVFPSGANVLTF
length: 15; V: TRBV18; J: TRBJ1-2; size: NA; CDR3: CASSPGLAEVYGYTF
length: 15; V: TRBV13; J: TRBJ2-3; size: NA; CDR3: CASSWTGGFTDTQYF
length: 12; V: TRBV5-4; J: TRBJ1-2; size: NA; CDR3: CASSLQFSGYTF
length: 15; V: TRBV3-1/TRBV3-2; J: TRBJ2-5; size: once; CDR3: CASSRTSGRQETQYF
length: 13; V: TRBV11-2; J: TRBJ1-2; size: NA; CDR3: CASSLDNTYGYTF
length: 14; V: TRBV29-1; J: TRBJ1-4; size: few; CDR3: CSVLVGAGNEKLFF
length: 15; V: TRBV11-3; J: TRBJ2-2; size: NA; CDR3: CASSSLAGGTGELFF
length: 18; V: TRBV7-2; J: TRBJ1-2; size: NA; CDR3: CASSARRGQGANVGGYTF
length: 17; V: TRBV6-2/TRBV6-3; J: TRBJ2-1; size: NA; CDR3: CASSYDITELAVNEQFF
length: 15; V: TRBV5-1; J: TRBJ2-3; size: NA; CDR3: CASSRVERSTDTQYF
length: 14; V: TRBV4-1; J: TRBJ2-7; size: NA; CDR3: CASSPDRITYEQYF